These 31 T cell receptor beta chains were all obtained from the same sample, sequenced in a study of regulatory and conventional T cells in RAG deficiency. The sorted conventional CD4+ T cells were CD25-low and CD127-high, with genomic DNA sequenced. Libraries were prepared by immunoSEQ multiplex PCR; TCRdb keeps only in-frame clonotypes and omits some of them. The data contain about 24,000 clones, around 96% of them singletons. The same sample was also used in a study of regulatory T cells. That paper notes: Primers: 52 TRBV forward and 13 TRBJ reverse.

Specimen: CD25- CD4+ T cells sorted from blood. The receptor source for this set is a human donor in good health.

The chain couples TRBV6-5 to TRBJ2-7, with D perhaps TRBD1 (5 bases). The CDR3 spans 15 residues. The germline V gene has CDR1 MNHEY and CDR2 SVGAGI. V was trimmed by 7 bases and J by 2 bases, leaving 18 bases between them. CDR3 sequence: CASTDRRVYPYEQYF. DNA of the CDR3: TGTGCCAGCACCGACAGAAGGGTGTATCCCTACGAGCAGTACTTC.

The table lists this clone with a count of one. The chain couples TRBV5-4 to TRBJ2-2, with 14 bases matching TRBD2. V was pared by 4 bases and J by 1 base, with 6 bases of the junction left unmatched. The CDR3 spans 18 residues. Germline values: CDR1 SGHNT, CDR2 YYREEE (reference sequence). CDR3 DNA: TGTGCCAGCAGCCCCGGGACTAGCGGGGGCGAGAACACCGGGGAGCTGTTTTTT. As protein: CASSPGTSGGENTGELFF.

The genes are TRBV5-1 and TRBJ1-2; D gene ambiguous. Germline values: CDR1 SGHRS, CDR2 YFSETQ. The CDR3 sequence is 15 residues long. Trimming shortened V by 0 bases and J by 4 bases, and 13 bases separated the two germline ends. The CDR3 loop is CASSLDGALSYGYTF. The CDR3 coding sequence is TGCGCCAGCAGCTTGGACGGAGCTTTAAGCTATGGCTACACCTTC. The whole variable domain, remainder taken from reference TRBV5-1 and TRBJ1-2, is KAGVTQTPRYLIKTRGQQVTLSCSPISGHRSVSWYQQTPGQGLQFLFEYFSETQRNKGNFPGRFSGRQFSNSRSEMNVSTLELGDSALYLCASSLDGALSYGYTFGSGTRLTVV.

In regard to this clone: Other nucleotide sequences in the sample specify the same CDR3. The chain employs TRBV9 and TRBJ2-3; 8 bases fit TRBD2. V lost 8 bases to trimming and J lost 1 base; unmatched junction nucleotides: 12. Germline V gene sequence: CDR1 SGDLS, CDR2 YYNGEE. The CDR3 totals 16 residues. The CDR3 protein is CASSPRTSGGTDTQYF. The DNA for the CDR3 is TGTGCCAGTAGCCCTCGAACTAGCGGTGGCACAGATACGCAGTATTTT.

In this sample, this clone turned up once. J is TRBJ1-2 and V is TRBV9; TRBD1 agrees at 7 bases. With 2 bases clipped from V and 7 bases from J, the junction kept 11 bases outside the gene matches. CDR1 SGDLS and CDR2 YYNGEE come from the germline V gene. The CDR3 length is 15 residues. The CDR3 nucleotides read TGTGCCAGCAGCGTGACTGGGGAGACAGGGCTTGGCTACACCTTC. Its protein is CASSVTGETGLGYTF.

The chain joins TRBV5-6 to TRBJ2-3; D is unresolved. There are 13 residues in the CDR3. CDR1 is SGHDT, CDR2 YYEEEE, per germline. V dropped 0 bases and J dropped 4 bases, with 6 bases sitting between them. The CDR3 protein is CASSLVSADTQYF. The CDR3 DNA follows: TGTGCCAGCAGCTTGGTCTCCGCAGATACGCAGTATTTT.

This sequence joins TRBV10-3 and TRBJ1-1, with a tentative D call TRBD1 (5 bases). The CDR3 totals 16 residues. Germline loops: CDR1 ENHRY, CDR2 SYGVKD. V was cut by 6 bases and J by 1 base, with 18 bases left in between. In DNA form, the CDR3 reads TGTGCCATCAGAGAGAGGGGATATCAGGGGAACACTGAAGCTTTCTTT. Translating it yields CAIRERGYQGNTEAFF.

The V call is TRBV21-1, the J call TRBJ1-5; the tabulated D call, TRBD1, remains unverified against the DNA. TRBV21-1 is a pseudogene locus. The CDR3 sequence is 15 residues long. The CDR3 loop reads CASSISQGCNQPQHF. In DNA, the CDR3 is TGTGCCAGCAGCATATCACAGGGGTGCAATCAGCCCCAGCATTTT.

V is TRBV4-1 and J is TRBJ1-2; no clear D gene. The V end was cut by 0 bases, the J end by 2 bases, with 4 bases between. The germline gives CDR1 MGHRA, CDR2 YSYEKL. CDR3 length: 13 amino acids. The CDR3 region is CASSQEENYGYTF. The CDR3 DNA sequence: TGCGCCAGCAGCCAAGAAGAGAACTATGGCTACACCTTC.

This clone showed up just once. This chain uses TRBV5-6 with TRBJ2-1; 9 positions agree with TRBD2. Germline values: CDR1 SGHDT, CDR2 YYEEEE. This CDR3 spans 15 amino acids. J lost 4 bases, V lost 3 bases, and 5 bases had no gene match. In DNA form, the CDR3 reads TGTGCCAGCAGCTGGGGTCTAGCGGGGTACAATGAGCAGTTCTTC. It encodes CASSWGLAGYNEQFF.

This chain connects TRBV5-1 to TRBJ2-2; no clear D. The germline V and J ends were trimmed by 2 bases and 6 bases, with 8 bases remaining between them. The CDR3 has 13 amino acids. Germline V gene lookup returns CDR1 SGHRS and CDR2 YFSETQ. CDR3 in amino acids: CASSLGVSGELFF. DNA for the CDR3: TGCGCCAGCAGCTTAGGAGTTTCCGGGGAGCTGTTTTTT. The full variable domain, in which reference TRBV5-1 and TRBJ2-2 provide the parts outside the CDR3, is KAGVTQTPRYLIKTRGQQVTLSCSPISGHRSVSWYQQTPGQGLQFLFEYFSETQRNKGNFPGRFSGRQFSNSRSEMNVSTLELGDSALYLCASSLGVSGELFFGEGSRLTVL.

This clone is a singleton in its sample. This chain uses TRBV25-1 with TRBJ2-1, with TRBD2 matching 12 bases. The germline CDR1 and CDR2 sequences are MGHDK and SYGVNS. This CDR3 has 18 amino acids. Trimming took 1 base from V and 8 from J; bases not matched to a gene: 12. The chain's CDR3 is CASSESILAGGHGDEQFF. DNA of the CDR3: TGTGCCAGCAGTGAATCGATTCTAGCGGGGGGGCATGGTGATGAGCAGTTCTTC.

The chain links TRBV28 to TRBJ1-2; TRBD1 might be the D (6 bases). This CDR3 has 13 amino acids. V was shortened by 6 bases and J by 8 bases, with 16 bases between the two germline ends. The germline CDR1 and CDR2 sequences are MDHEN and SYDVKM. The CDR3 is CASRTQGQEGYTF. CDR3 bases: TGTGCCAGCAGGACACAGGGCCAAGAGGGCTACACCTTC.

The chain carries TRBV6-4 and TRBJ2-2; D is ambiguous. In germline, CDR1 is MRHNA, CDR2 SNTAGT. Trimming pared 6 bases from V and 1 base from J, leaving 12 bases between. The CDR3 contains 15 residues. CDR3 sequence: CASRPSNGNTGELFF. In DNA, the CDR3 is TGTGCCAGCAGACCATCGAACGGGAACACCGGGGAGCTGTTTTTT.

This clone was observed once. The chain joins TRBV5-1 to TRBJ2-3; TRBD1 matches at 7 bases. CDR1 and CDR2 from the germline V gene are SGHRS and YFSETQ. J was trimmed by 2 bases and V by 4 bases; bases with no gene match: 4. CDR3 length: 14 amino acids. CDR3 protein: CASSDGQDTDTQYF. CDR3 nucleotide sequence: TGCGCCAGCAGCGACGGACAGGACACAGATACGCAGTATTTT.

This clone was seen just once. The genes are TRBV2 and TRBJ2-3, with 9 bases lining up with TRBD2. The CDR3 consists of 16 residues. V was pared by 5 bases and J by 2 bases, with 8 bases of the junction left unmatched. Germline V CDR1 and CDR2: SNHLY, FYNNEI. In nucleotides, the CDR3 is TGTGCCAGCAGTCCCCGAGCGGGGGGACTCACAGATACGCAGTATTTT. This gives the protein CASSPRAGGLTDTQYF. The variable domain in full, with the rest retrieved from reference TRBV2 and TRBJ2-3, is EPEVTQTPSHQVTQMGQEVILRCVPISNHLYFYWYRQILGQKVEFLVSFYNNEISEKSEIFDDQFSVERPDGSNFTLKIRSTKLEDSAMYFCASSPRAGGLTDTQYFGPGTRLTVL.

The rearrangement joins TRBV7-8 to TRBJ1-5; maybe TRBD1 (6 bases). Per the germline V gene, CDR1 is SGHVS and CDR2 is FQNEAQ. V dropped 5 bases and J dropped 4 bases, with 21 bases sitting between them. The CDR3 has 17 amino acids. CDR3 loop: CASSQLNRELRNQPQHF. Here the CDR3 DNA reads TGTGCCAGCAGCCAATTAAACAGGGAATTGAGGAATCAGCCCCAGCATTTT.

This clone was picked up one time. V is TRBV7-9 and J is TRBJ2-5; 11 bases align to TRBD2. This CDR3 contains 16 residues. Germline values: CDR1 SEHNR, CDR2 FQNEAQ (reference sequence). V shed 5 bases and J 3 bases; nucleotides not matched to a gene: 8. CDR3 in amino acids: CASSVGLLAGEETQYF. The CDR3 nucleotides read TGTGCCAGCAGCGTGGGGCTACTAGCGGGGGAAGAGACCCAGTACTTC.

The gene calls are TRBV11-2 and TRBJ2-5; 8 bases agree with TRBD2. The CDR3 contains 15 residues. Per the germline V gene, CDR1 is SGHAT and CDR2 is FQNNGV. After removal of 6 bases from V and 9 bases from J, the junction contained 15 bases not matched to a gene. In DNA, the CDR3 is TGTGCCAGCAGACACCCCGGGACTAGAGGGTCGGCCCAGTACTTC. Translation gives CASRHPGTRGSAQYF.

V usage is TRBV19 and J usage is TRBJ2-1; the match to TRBD2 covers 8 bases. CDR1 is LNHDA, CDR2 SQIVND, per germline (reference sequence). The V and J ends lost 2 bases and 3 bases, in that order; junction bases with no gene match: 6. The CDR3 runs to 16 residues. CDR3 protein: CASSIRQAGDYNEQFF. Written as DNA, the CDR3 is TGTGCCAGTAGTATACGGCAAGCGGGAGACTACAATGAGCAGTTCTTC.

The V and J genes are TRBV5-5 and TRBJ1-6; no clear D. The CDR3 runs 15 residues. CDR1 is SGHKS, CDR2 YYEKEE, per germline (reference sequence). Trimming took 0 bases from V and 5 from J, leaving 9 bases between them. DNA for the CDR3: TGTGCCAGCAGCTTGGAGGCGGGCAATAATTCACCCCTCCACTTT. It translates to CASSLEAGNNSPLHF.

The chain employs TRBV27 and TRBJ1-1, with 8 positions matching TRBD1. The germline V gene has CDR1 MNHEY and CDR2 SMNVEV (reference sequence). The V and J ends lost 6 bases and 1 base, in that order; junction bases with no gene match: 10. The CDR3 contains 16 residues. The DNA for the CDR3 is TGTGCCAGCAGAAGAGAGACAGGGGCTACGAACACTGAAGCTTTCTTT. This codes for CASRRETGATNTEAFF.

This chain connects TRBV5-1 to TRBJ1-2; 9 bases agree with TRBD1. The CDR3 runs to 12 residues. The germline gives CDR1 SGHRS, CDR2 YFSETQ. Unmatched junction bases numbered 7, after V lost 4 bases and J lost 12 bases. The DNA for the CDR3 is TGCGCCAGCAGCACCCGGGACAGGGACCACACCTTC. Translated: CASSTRDRDHTF.

V usage is TRBV5-5 and J usage is TRBJ1-4; D is ambiguous. CDR3 size: 12 residues. Germline V gene data show CDR1 as SGHKS and CDR2 as YYEKEE (reference sequence). Between the trimmed V and J ends, which lost 4 bases and 8 bases, there was a span of 9 bases. The CDR3 coding sequence is TGTGCCAGCAGCCCCATACAGGAAAAACTGTTTTTT. It translates to CASSPIQEKLFF.

CDR3 amino acids: CASSFSRVSTEAFF. The CDR3 DNA sequence: TGTGCCAGCAGCTTCAGCAGGGTCTCCACTGAAGCTTTCTTT. The chain employs TRBV7-3 and TRBJ1-1, with a tentative D call TRBD1 (5 bases). Trimming cost V 3 bases and J 4 bases, with 12 bases left between them. Looked up from germline, CDR1 is SGHTA and CDR2 is FQGTGA. The CDR3 loop spans 14 amino acids.

This clone was observed once. The chain has TRBV6-1 and TRBJ1-3; D possibly corresponds to TRBD1 (6 bases). The germline V and J ends were trimmed by 3 bases and 1 base, with 10 bases remaining between them. Germline V gene data show CDR1 as MNHNS and CDR2 as SASEGT. This CDR3 region has 15 residues. CDR3 region: CASSDRGNSGNTIYF. Here the CDR3 DNA reads TGTGCCAGCAGTGACAGGGGTAATTCTGGAAACACCATATATTTT.

The V and J genes are TRBV27 and TRBJ1-1, with 7 bases fitting TRBD1. Germline assignment: CDR1 MNHEY and CDR2 SMNVEV (reference sequence). The CDR3 length is 14 residues. J lost 0 bases, V lost 3 bases, and 1 base had no gene match. The CDR3 loop reads CASSFGQVNTEAFF. CDR3 sequence (DNA): TGTGCCAGCAGTTTCGGACAGGTGAACACTGAAGCTTTCTTT.

The chain couples TRBV28 to TRBJ2-7; D possibly corresponds to TRBD2 (5 bases). Germline-derived CDR1 and CDR2 are MDHEN and SYDVKM. Trimming stripped 5 bases from V and 6 bases from J, with 20 bases between. CDR3 length: 15 residues. The CDR3, as DNA: TGTGCCAGCAGTCGGGGTGGCTTACGGGTAGCCGAGCAGTACTTC. Its protein is CASSRGGLRVAEQYF.

V usage is TRBV2 and J usage is TRBJ2-1; TRBD2 is a possible D gene (6 bases). The germline gives CDR1 SNHLY, CDR2 FYNNEI. V was pared by 3 bases and J by 5 bases, with 11 bases between. The CDR3 is 14 amino acids. In nucleotides, the CDR3 is TGTGCCAGCAGTGACTGGGGGGTCAACAATGAGCAGTTCTTC. Translated, it gives CASSDWGVNNEQFF.

The chain carries TRBV7-9 and TRBJ2-3; 7 bases fit TRBD2. The CDR3 length is 15 residues. V trimming: 7 bases; J trimming: 1 base; junction bases outside the gene matches: 8. Germline V gene lookup returns CDR1 SEHNR and CDR2 FQNEAQ (reference sequence). This CDR3 reads CASTPGSGGTDTQYF. As DNA, the CDR3 is TGTGCCAGCACACCTGGAAGCGGGGGCACAGATACGCAGTATTTT.

V and J are TRBV5-1 and TRBJ2-3; D is unclear. The CDR3 is 14 residues long. The V end lost 1 base, the J end lost 0 bases, and 6 bases lay between the germline ends. In germline, CDR1 is SGHRS, CDR2 YFSETQ. The CDR3 region is CASSLLESTDTQYF. The CDR3 DNA reads as TGCGCCAGCAGCTTGTTGGAGAGCACAGATACGCAGTATTTT.